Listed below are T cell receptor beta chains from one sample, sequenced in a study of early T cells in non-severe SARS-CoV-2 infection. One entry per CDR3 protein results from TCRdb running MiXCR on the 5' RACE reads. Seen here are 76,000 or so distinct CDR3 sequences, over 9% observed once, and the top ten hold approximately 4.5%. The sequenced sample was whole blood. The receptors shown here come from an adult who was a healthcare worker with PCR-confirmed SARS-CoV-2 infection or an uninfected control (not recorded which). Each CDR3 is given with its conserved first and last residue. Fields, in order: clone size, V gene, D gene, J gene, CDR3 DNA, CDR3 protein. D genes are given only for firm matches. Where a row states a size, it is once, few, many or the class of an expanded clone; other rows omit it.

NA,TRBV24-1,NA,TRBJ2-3,TGTGCCACCAGTGGGGGCCCTGAGACAGATACGCAGTATTTT,CATSGGPETDTQYF
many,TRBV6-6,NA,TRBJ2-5,TGTGCCAGCATTGATTTTGGGGGCCAACAAGAGACCCAGTACTTC,CASIDFGGQQETQYF
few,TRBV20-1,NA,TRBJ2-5,TGCAGTGCTAGCATACAAGAGACCCAGTACTTC,CSASIQETQYF
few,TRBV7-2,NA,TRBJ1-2,TGTGCCAGCAGCTTATCAGGGCTTTATGGCTACACCTTC,CASSLSGLYGYTF
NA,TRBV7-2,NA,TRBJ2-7,TGTGCCAGCAGCTTCGACGGGGAAGCCTACGAGCAGTACTTC,CASSFDGEAYEQYF
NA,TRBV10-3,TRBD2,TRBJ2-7,TGTGCCATCAGTGAACTAGCGGGGTCCTACGAGCAGTACTTC,CAISELAGSYEQYF
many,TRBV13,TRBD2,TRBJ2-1,TGTGCCAGCAGCTTTGGGCGGGGGAATGAGCAGTTCTTC,CASSFGRGNEQFF
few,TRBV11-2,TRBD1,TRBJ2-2,TGTGCCAGCAGCTCCACAGGGGCTCACACCGGGGAGCTGTTTTTT,CASSSTGAHTGELFF